The 32 T cell receptor beta chains below all came from one sample that was sequenced in a study of brain T cells in children with intractable seizures. The assay was immunoSEQ multiplex PCR, and TCRdb's table has in-frame clones only and misses some. The sample lists about 350,000 clones, over 90% seen once, with 4.5% to 7% in the top ten. Time point in this sample: blood from clinic visit 5 months post-surgery; TSC patient then seizure free. Sample: peripheral blood, taken approximately 5 months after surgery. The receptor set was obtained from a boy younger than two with tuberous sclerosis and intractable seizures.

The gene calls are TRBV11-2 and TRBJ1-6; D is undetermined. The germline gives CDR1 SGHAT, CDR2 FQNNGV. There are 12 residues in the CDR3. Between the trimmed V and J ends, which lost 1 base and 7 bases, there was a span of 2 bases. In DNA form, the CDR3 reads TGTGCCAGCAGCTTAGGGAATTCACCCCTCCACTTT. It encodes CASSLGNSPLHF.

The rearrangement joins TRBV15 to TRBJ2-7; 8 nucleotides line up with TRBD2. V shed 0 bases and J 6 bases; nucleotides not matched to a gene: 7. This CDR3 is built from 15 residues. From germline, CDR1 is LNHNV and CDR2 YYDKDF (reference sequence). CDR3 in amino acids: CATSRDDGTSSEQYF. DNA of the CDR3: TGTGCCACCAGCAGAGATGACGGGACTAGTAGCGAGCAGTACTTC.

V gene TRBV11-2 combines with J gene TRBJ2-3; 10 bases agree with TRBD1. In germline, CDR1 is SGHAT, CDR2 FQNNGV. The CDR3 is 15 amino acids. The ends lost 1 base at V and 6 bases at J; junction bases unmatched: 4. The CDR3 reads CASSLGGQGYDTQYF. The CDR3 region has the DNA TGTGCCAGCAGCTTAGGGGGACAGGGGTATGATACGCAGTATTTT.

The chain employs TRBV18 and TRBJ2-1; 12 nucleotides agree with TRBD2. V shed 5 bases, J shed 5 bases, and the junction held 4 bases outside the gene matches. This CDR3 spans 15 amino acids. Looked up from germline, CDR1 is KGHSH and CDR2 is LQKENI. CDR3 DNA sequence: TGTGCCAGCTCAGCGACTAGCGGGGGTGACAATGAGCAGTTCTTC. Amino acids: CASSATSGGDNEQFF.

The CDR3 sequence is CASSLQGESNYGYTF. The CDR3 DNA reads as TGTGCCAGCAGCCTTCAGGGGGAGTCAAACTATGGCTACACCTTC. The chain combines TRBV9 with TRBJ1-2; 7 positions match TRBD1. CDR1 SGDLS and CDR2 YYNGEE come from the germline V gene. This CDR3 region has 15 residues. V gave up 4 bases and J gave up 2 bases; unmatched junction bases: 8.

The chain links TRBV6-1 to TRBJ1-5; 11 positions match TRBD1. This CDR3 is built from 16 residues. In germline, CDR1 is MNHNS, CDR2 SASEGT. V was pared by 4 bases and J by 6 bases, with 8 bases of the junction left unmatched. CDR3 in DNA: TGTGCCAGCAGTGCCCGGGACAGGGGGGTGTCTCAGCCCCAGCATTTT. Translation gives CASSARDRGVSQPQHF.

This sequence joins TRBV5-1 and TRBJ1-2; the match to TRBD1 covers 7 bases. The CDR3 covers 14 residues. V lost 4 bases and J lost 5; bases outside the gene matches: 8. Per germline, CDR1 SGHRS and CDR2 YFSETQ. CDR3 sequence: CASSPRQGDYGYTF. CDR3 in DNA: TGCGCCAGCAGCCCCCGACAGGGAGATTATGGCTACACCTTC.

DNA of the CDR3: TGTGCCATCAGAACCTCTGGGGCGACACCCTCTGGAAACACCATATATTTT. It yields the protein CAIRTSGATPSGNTIYF. The chain carries TRBV10-3 and TRBJ1-3; tentative D call: TRBD1 (5 bases). Trimming removed 6 bases at V and 0 bases at J, with 18 bases between. The CDR3 runs 17 residues. Germline-derived CDR1 and CDR2 are ENHRY and SYGVKD.

This rearrangement joins TRBV5-1 to TRBJ2-1, with 7 bases fitting TRBD2. The CDR3 consists of 15 residues. V shed 1 base and J 5 bases; nucleotides not matched to a gene: 6. Looked up from germline, CDR1 is SGHRS and CDR2 is YFSETQ. CDR3 sequence: CASSLKAGADNEQFF. In DNA form, the CDR3 reads TGCGCCAGCAGCTTGAAGGCGGGAGCAGACAATGAGCAGTTCTTC.

The V call is TRBV4-2, the J call TRBJ2-7; TRBD2 aligns across 8 bases. The V gene's germline CDR1 is LGHNA and CDR2 YNFKEQ. Unmatched junction bases numbered 13, after V lost 0 bases and J lost 9 bases. The CDR3 length is 16 residues. In nucleotides, the CDR3 is TGTGCCAGCAGCCAAGAGGAAATAGCGGGGCCCCTAGGGCAGTACTTC. Its translation is CASSQEEIAGPLGQYF.

Comments on this clone: Other DNA sequences in the same sample also yield this CDR3. The V gene is TRBV9, the J gene TRBJ2-2; no definite D call. The V and J ends lost 2 bases and 1 base respectively, with 0 bases between them. The germline CDR1 and CDR2 sequences are SGDLS and YYNGEE. The CDR3 totals 12 residues. This CDR3 reads CASSVNTGELFF. In nucleotides, the CDR3 is TGTGCCAGCAGCGTGAACACCGGGGAGCTGTTTTTT.

The genes are TRBV19 and TRBJ2-7; TRBD2 might be the D (6 bases). In germline, CDR1 is LNHDA, CDR2 SQIVND (reference sequence). The V end was cut by 3 bases, the J end by 6 bases, with 12 bases between. This CDR3 has 13 residues. The CDR3 loop is CASSIGGVGEQYF. The CDR3 DNA follows: TGTGCCAGTAGTATCGGGGGAGTGGGCGAGCAGTACTTC.

This chain joins TRBV4-1 and TRBJ2-1, with 11 bases aligning to TRBD2. V trimming: 4 bases; J trimming: 2 bases; junction bases outside the gene matches: 10. The CDR3 consists of 18 residues. The germline V gene has CDR1 MGHRA and CDR2 YSYEKL. The CDR3 reads CASSPSGGPRGTYNEQFF. Written as DNA, the CDR3 is TGCGCCAGCAGCCCTAGCGGGGGGCCCCGGGGGACCTACAATGAGCAGTTCTTC.

V gene TRBV5-1 combines with J gene TRBJ2-3; 7 nucleotides align to TRBD1. Germline V gene data show CDR1 as SGHRS and CDR2 as YFSETQ. With 3 bases clipped from V and 6 bases from J, the junction kept 7 bases outside the gene matches. This CDR3 comprises 14 residues. The CDR3 reads CASSYDREPDTQYF. The CDR3 DNA is TGCGCCAGCAGCTATGACAGGGAACCCGATACGCAGTATTTT.

V usage is TRBV20-1 and J usage is TRBJ2-1; D call uncertain. The CDR3 consists of 11 residues. V lost 2 bases and J 10 bases, leaving 9 bases between the germline ends. The germline CDR1 and CDR2 sequences are DFQATT and SNEGSKA (reference sequence). This chain's CDR3 is CSARLLTEQFF. The CDR3 nucleotides are TGCAGTGCTAGATTATTGACGGAGCAGTTCTTC.

This clone was detected a few times. In nucleotides, the CDR3 is TGTGCCAGCAGGCCCATGAACACTGAAGCTTTCTTT. Its protein product is CASRPMNTEAFF. The V call is TRBV7-9, the J call TRBJ1-1; D is uncertain. V shed 6 bases and J shed 0 bases, with 5 bases lying between them. Germline CDR1 and CDR2: SEHNR and FQNEAQ (reference sequence). CDR3 length equals 12 residues.

This sequence joins TRBV30 and TRBJ2-7; 7 bases line up with TRBD2. V lost 3 bases, J lost 3 bases, and 8 bases stayed unmatched. This CDR3 region has 14 residues. CDR1 and CDR2 (germline): GTSNPN, SVGIG (reference sequence). CDR3 sequence: CAWSPPGGSYEQYF. Here the CDR3 DNA reads TGTGCCTGGAGCCCCCCCGGCGGGAGCTACGAGCAGTACTTC.

The V gene is TRBV27, the J gene TRBJ2-7; 8 bases map to TRBD1. The CDR3 runs to 14 residues. The germline V gene has CDR1 MNHEY and CDR2 SMNVEV (reference sequence). V lost 6 bases, J lost 4 bases, and 8 bases stayed unmatched. CDR3 nucleotide sequence: TGTGCCAGCAGCGGTTCAGGGGGCAGGTACGAGCAGTACTTC. Translation: CASSGSGGRYEQYF.

The chain couples TRBV3-1 (or the pseudogene TRBV3-2) to TRBJ2-1; 8 nucleotides agree with TRBD2. The CDR3 sequence is 16 residues long. After removal of 0 bases from V and 9 bases from J, the junction contained 10 bases not matched to a gene. Germline values: CDR1 LGHDT, CDR2 YNNKEL (reference sequence). The CDR3 region is CASSQETSGRGGEQFF. CDR3 nucleotides: TGTGCCAGCAGCCAAGAAACCAGCGGGAGAGGGGGTGAGCAGTTCTTC.

The chain recombines TRBV14 with TRBJ2-1; 7 bases are shared with TRBD2. The ends lost 0 bases at V and 3 bases at J; junction bases unmatched: 14. The CDR3 runs to 19 residues. Germline lookup yields CDR1 SGHDN and CDR2 FVKESK. CDR3 DNA: TGTGCCAGCAGCCAAGAATGGCTAGCGGAATTAACCCTCTACAATGAGCAGTTCTTC. Translated, it gives CASSQEWLAELTLYNEQFF.

This clone was seen a few times. The V and J genes are TRBV27 and TRBJ1-6; D is unclear. Germline V CDR1 and CDR2: MNHEY, SMNVEV (reference sequence). The length of the CDR3 is 15 residues. Trimming stripped 6 bases from V and 10 bases from J, with 19 bases between. DNA for the CDR3: TGTGCCAGCAGGGTGGGTTACAGTTCGGAATCACCCCTCCACTTT. Translation: CASRVGYSSESPLHF.

As DNA, the CDR3 is TGTGCCAGCAGCAAGACAGTTGGGACTACCGCGACCTACGAGCAGTACTTC. Translating it yields CASSKTVGTTATYEQYF. The chain employs TRBV21-1 and TRBJ2-7; the D call TRBD2 from the table was never checked on the DNA. TRBV21-1 is listed as a pseudogene. The CDR3 extends over 17 amino acids.

The rearrangement joins TRBV7-9 to TRBJ1-1; D not resolved. V lost 0 bases, J lost 1 base, and 9 bases lay in between. Germline V gives CDR1 SEHNR, CDR2 FQNEAQ (reference sequence). The CDR3 spans 15 residues. CDR3 in DNA: TGTGCCAGCAGCTTAGCGAGGGAGGGGAACACTGAAGCTTTCTTT. Its translation is CASSLAREGNTEAFF.

V and J are TRBV9 and TRBJ2-7; perhaps TRBD1 as D (6 bases). Trimming removed 0 bases from V and 1 base from J, with 11 bases in between. The CDR3 runs to 15 residues. The V gene's germline CDR1 is SGDLS and CDR2 YYNGEE. In DNA, the CDR3 is TGTGCCAGCAGCGTAGATGACAGGTCGTCCTACGAGCAGTACTTC. Residues: CASSVDDRSSYEQYF.

This clone is a singleton in its sample. This chain links TRBV2 with TRBJ1-1, with D maybe TRBD1 (6 bases). The ends were cut back, 2 bases at V and 0 bases at J, with 19 bases in the middle. The CDR3 loop spans 18 amino acids. Germline-derived CDR1 and CDR2 are SNHLY and FYNNEI. The CDR3 nucleotides are TGTGCCAGCAGTGAATTAATCTATTGGGGACACTTGAACACTGAAGCTTTCTTT. Translating gives CASSELIYWGHLNTEAFF.

This sequence joins TRBV12-3 or TRBV12-4 and TRBJ1-2; D remains ambiguous. CDR3 size: 13 residues. V lost 4 bases, J lost 4 bases, and 10 bases lay in between. The CDR3 loop reads CASSSPDLYGYTF. CDR3 coding DNA: TGTGCCAGCAGTTCCCCAGACCTCTATGGCTACACCTTC.

The J gene is TRBJ2-1, the V gene TRBV5-1; unclear D gene. This CDR3 spans 12 amino acids. Germline CDR1 is SGHRS and CDR2 is YFSETQ. V gave up 0 bases and J gave up 2 bases, with 0 bases separating them. For the CDR3, the DNA is TGCGCCAGCAGCTTGGCCTACAATGAGCAGTTCTTC. Amino acids: CASSLAYNEQFF.

The chain employs TRBV4-2 and TRBJ2-4, with 8 nucleotides matching TRBD2. This CDR3 is 16 amino acids long. Germline CDR1 reads LGHNA; CDR2 reads YNFKEQ. The junction had 7 bases not matched to a gene; V was cut back by 0 bases and J by 6 bases. The CDR3 sequence: CASSQEATSARNIQYF. The CDR3 nucleotides read TGTGCCAGCAGCCAAGAGGCGACTAGCGCTCGAAACATTCAGTACTTC.

V gene TRBV24-1 combines with J gene TRBJ2-7; perhaps TRBD1 as D (6 bases). The germline V and J ends were trimmed by 3 bases and 6 bases, with 11 bases remaining between them. CDR1 is KGHDR and CDR2 is SFDVKD in the germline V gene. The CDR3 loop spans 13 amino acids. CDR3 loop: CATSDGDIPEQYF. The DNA for the CDR3 is TGTGCCACCAGTGATGGGGACATCCCCGAGCAGTACTTC.

The V and J genes are TRBV27 and TRBJ2-5; no clear D. This CDR3 is 13 amino acids long. The germline gives CDR1 MNHEY, CDR2 SMNVEV (reference sequence). V lost 5 bases to trimming and J lost 5 bases, with 12 bases between them. CDR3 region: CASSPSIWETQYF. The DNA of the CDR3 is TGTGCCAGCAGTCCCTCGATATGGGAGACCCAGTACTTC.

The genes are TRBV9 and TRBJ1-1, with 7 bases matching TRBD1. The CDR3 spans 18 residues. Germline values: CDR1 SGDLS, CDR2 YYNGEE. V trimming: 0 bases; J trimming: 1 base; junction bases outside the gene matches: 12. The CDR3, as DNA: TGTGCCAGCAGCGTAGGTACGGCAGGGGGTAAGGAGAACACTGAAGCTTTCTTT. This translates into CASSVGTAGGKENTEAFF.

V is TRBV3-1 (or the pseudogene TRBV3-2) and J is TRBJ1-1; no firm D call. The germline V gene encodes CDR1 LGHDT and CDR2 YNNKEL (reference sequence). V lost 3 bases, J lost 0 bases, and 8 bases lay in between. The length of the CDR3 is 14 residues. The CDR3 here is CASSHLAMNTEAFF. The DNA for the CDR3 is TGTGCCAGCAGCCATCTAGCAATGAACACTGAAGCTTTCTTT.